The clone carrying this T cell receptor delta chain has a handful of counts. A far larger clone is only one base removed, so a read error is likely. Other DNA sequences of this sample code for an identical CDR3. The data were taken from a study of γδ T cells in repeated Plasmodium falciparum infection. Study background: The natural-infection arm compared Malian children under seasonal malaria with matched Australian children.

TCRdb re-identified clones in the multiplex PCR reads via CATT. The table includes about 57,000 delta-chain clones, approximately 1.7% detected once. This TCR was sampled from a pool of human donors (malaria-infected and uninfected, not separated). The sequenced sample consisted of gamma-delta T cells from blood.

DNA of the CDR3: TGTGCTCTTGGGGAACCACCGGATTCCACGGGGACTAGGCCGATTTTGGCCGATAAACTCATCTTT. Protein: CALGEPPDSTGTRPILADKLIF. V gene TRDV1 combines with J gene TRDJ1, with a possible D match to TRDD3 (5 bases). The J gene, missing from TCRdb, was assigned here through DNA to germline matching. Trimming stripped 1 base from V and 3 bases from J, with 33 bases between. There are 22 residues in the CDR3. The V gene's germline CDR1 is TSWWSYY and CDR2 QGS.